Given below is one TCR beta chain in context. This specimen comes from a study of T-cell memory formation after mild COVID-19. TCRdb re-derived calls from the 5' RACE reads in MiXCR, one entry per CDR3 protein. The repertoire holds roughly 480,000 distinct CDR3 sequences, with nearly 25% as singletons. The germline CDR1 and CDR2 sequences are KGHDR and SFDVKD. With V trimmed by 4 bases and J by 9 bases, 13 bases remained unmatched. The CDR3 contains 16 residues. This TCR was recovered from an adult woman who had mild COVID-19 (a few samples of this study predate the infection). Cell type and time point are not known. The sequenced sample consisted of PBMCs or a T cell subset sorted from them (not recorded which). The chain combines TRBV24-1 with TRBJ2-1; TRBD1 matches 8 bases. CDR3 in DNA: TGTGCCACCAGTGACTCCAGGGGGCTTTTCGGCAGTGAGCAGTTCTTC. Protein sequence: CATSDSRGLFGSEQFF.